The 19 T cell receptor beta chains below all came from one sample that was sequenced in a study of blood T cell repertoires in COVID-19 (TCRdb year 2020). The library was obtained by the immunoSEQ multiplex PCR assay. Imported from immuneACCESS, the table was reduced by TCRdb to in-frame sequences with V and J called. These copies leave out some clones; in studies compared against another copy, an unresolved V gene accounts for under half, and the cause of the remainder is not known. For this sample the table gives some 93,000 clones, of which around 79% were detected only once. Together, the top ten hold approximately 22% of the sample. The sequencing sample was made of peripheral blood. These receptors all come from a human donor in a cohort sampled during active COVID-19.

The V gene is TRBV4-1, the J gene TRBJ2-2; D ambiguous. CDR1 and CDR2 (germline): MGHRA, YSYEKL. The CDR3 totals 14 residues. The V and J ends lost 1 base and 1 base respectively, with 4 bases between them. The CDR3 DNA sequence: TGCGCCAGCAGCCAAGGACAGAACACCGGGGAGCTGTTTTTT. As protein: CASSQGQNTGELFF.

This clone has more than one count but fewer than ten. The V gene is TRBV5-1, the J gene TRBJ2-3; tentative D call: TRBD2 (5 bases). Germline V gene lookup returns CDR1 SGHRS and CDR2 YFSETQ. The CDR3 is made up of 13 amino acids. V lost 7 bases to trimming and J lost 4 bases, with 13 bases between them. CDR3 in amino acids: CASGPGSADTQYF. The CDR3 DNA follows: TGCGCCAGCGGTCCGGGGTCTGCAGATACGCAGTATTTT.

J is TRBJ2-1 and V is TRBV11-2; a weak D match, TRBD1 (6 bases). Germline assignment: CDR1 SGHAT and CDR2 FQNNGV. Trimming took off 5 bases at V and 5 bases at J, with 10 bases between the two ends. The CDR3 runs to 13 residues. The CDR3 nucleotides are TGTGCCAGCAGCCCCGGGACAAACAATGAGCAGTTCTTC. Its translation is CASSPGTNNEQFF.

V and J are TRBV24-1 and TRBJ2-2, with a weak D call TRBD2 (5 bases). The CDR3 is made up of 17 amino acids. The V gene's germline CDR1 is KGHDR and CDR2 SFDVKD. V was shortened by 4 bases and J by 3 bases, with 17 bases between the two germline ends. CDR3 nucleotide sequence: TGTGCCACCAGTGACTTGGTGGGGAGTGCGGACACCGGGGAGCTGTTTTTT. Its translation is CATSDLVGSADTGELFF.

The CDR3 DNA reads as TGTGCCAGCAGCGTAGTGGTGGGGCTAGGTGAGCAGTTCTTC. The encoded protein is CASSVVVGLGEQFF. V and J are TRBV9 and TRBJ2-1; a possible D gene is TRBD1 (5 bases). V was trimmed by 0 bases and J by 9 bases, leaving 13 bases between them. The germline gives CDR1 SGDLS, CDR2 YYNGEE. The CDR3 extends over 14 amino acids.

The gene calls are TRBV6-5 and TRBJ2-2; 7 nucleotides line up with TRBD1. Germline trimming cut 6 bases from V and 5 bases from J; bases unmatched to any gene: 6. This CDR3 contains 14 residues. Germline V lookup: CDR1 MNHEY, CDR2 SVGAGI. CDR3 residues: CASRRQGGTGELFF. The CDR3 DNA sequence: TGTGCCAGCAGAAGACAGGGTGGTACCGGGGAGCTGTTTTTT.

This clone was seen ten or more times. The chain links TRBV11-2 to TRBJ1-1; D may be TRBD1 (5 bases). V lost 2 bases, J lost 5 bases, and 15 bases lay in between. The CDR3 length is 15 residues. CDR1 and CDR2 from the germline V gene are SGHAT and FQNNGV. The CDR3 sequence: CASSLFAGMGTEAFF. Here the CDR3 DNA reads TGTGCCAGCAGCTTATTTGCAGGGATGGGTACTGAAGCTTTCTTT.

This clone was counted a few times. The V gene is TRBV5-1, the J gene TRBJ2-3; 14 nucleotides line up with TRBD2. The CDR3 is made up of 16 amino acids. Trimming at V came to 6 bases and at J to 1 base, leaving 4 bases not matched to a gene. Germline V CDR1 and CDR2: SGHRS, YFSETQ. DNA for the CDR3: TGCGCCAGCAAAGGGACTAGCGGGAGTGGCACAGATACGCAGTATTTT. Encoded protein: CASKGTSGSGTDTQYF. Using reference TRBV5-1 and TRBJ2-3 for the parts outside the CDR3, the full variable domain is KAGVTQTPRYLIKTRGQQVTLSCSPISGHRSVSWYQQTPGQGLQFLFEYFSETQRNKGNFPGRFSGRQFSNSRSEMNVSTLELGDSALYLCASKGTSGSGTDTQYFGPGTRLTVL.

This chain joins TRBV14 and TRBJ2-5; TRBD2 matches 13 bases. Trimming at V came to 5 bases and at J to 5 bases, leaving 5 bases not matched to a gene. There are 15 residues in the CDR3. Per germline, CDR1 SGHDN and CDR2 FVKESK. CDR3 bases: TGTGCCAGCAGCAGGGGACTAGCGGGATCGGAGACCCAGTACTTC. Translated, it gives CASSRGLAGSETQYF.

The chain has TRBV18 and TRBJ2-2, with a tentative D call TRBD2 (5 bases). Trimming left V 3 bases short and J 1 base short, with 6 bases between. Germline V gene lookup returns CDR1 KGHSH and CDR2 LQKENI. CDR3 length: 14 residues. The CDR3 DNA sequence: TGTGCCAGCTCACCTGGGAGGAACACCGGGGAGCTGTTTTTT. Its protein is CASSPGRNTGELFF.

The genes are TRBV4-2 and TRBJ2-5; 13 bases map to TRBD2. The V and J ends lost 0 bases and 4 bases, in that order; junction bases with no gene match: 5. CDR1 is LGHNA, CDR2 YNFKEQ, per germline. The CDR3 consists of 17 residues. CDR3 amino acids: CASSQDGTSGRGETQYF. The CDR3 nucleotides are TGTGCCAGCAGCCAAGATGGAACTAGCGGGAGGGGAGAGACCCAGTACTTC.

This sequence joins TRBV10-3 and TRBJ2-7; D unclear. From germline, CDR1 is ENHRY and CDR2 SYGVKD. The V and J ends lost 10 bases and 6 bases respectively, with 22 bases between them. The CDR3 extends over 14 amino acids. The CDR3 protein is CATANSPRDFEQYF. In DNA form, the CDR3 reads TGTGCCACCGCAAACTCCCCCCGAGATTTCGAGCAGTACTTC.

This clone was detected only a few times. The V gene is TRBV6-1, the J gene TRBJ2-1; 7 bases fit TRBD2. Germline V gene sequence: CDR1 MNHNS, CDR2 SASEGT. V shed 3 bases and J 4 bases; nucleotides not matched to a gene: 9. This CDR3 is 16 amino acids long. Here the CDR3 DNA reads TGTGCCAGCAGTGATGTTCAGCGGGGCTTATACAATGAGCAGTTCTTC. This sequence encodes CASSDVQRGLYNEQFF.

The rearrangement links TRBV19 to TRBJ1-1; D is ambiguous. From germline, CDR1 is LNHDA and CDR2 SQIVND (reference sequence). Trimming stripped 6 bases from V and 2 bases from J, with 19 bases between. This CDR3 contains 16 residues. CDR3 in amino acids: CASSGSIATDNTEAFF. CDR3 sequence (DNA): TGTGCCAGTAGCGGATCGATAGCGACCGACAACACTGAAGCTTTCTTT. Full variable domain (rest looked up from reference TRBV19 and TRBJ1-1): DGGITQSPKYLFRKEGQNVTLSCEQNLNHDAMYWYRQDPGQGLRLIYYSQIVNDFQKGDIAEGYSVSREKKESFPLTVTSAQKNPTAFYLCASSGSIATDNTEAFFGQGTRLTVV.

The chain combines TRBV9 with TRBJ1-2; 7 bases fit TRBD1. The V and J ends lost 3 bases and 4 bases, in that order; junction bases with no gene match: 3. Germline V lookup: CDR1 SGDLS, CDR2 YYNGEE. The CDR3 has 13 amino acids. The CDR3 region has the DNA TGTGCCAGCAGCGGGGGACAGACCTATGGCTACACCTTC. Protein: CASSGGQTYGYTF. Together with reference TRBV9 and TRBJ1-2, the CDR3 gives the full variable domain: DSGVTQTPKHLITATGQRVTLRCSPRSGDLSVYWYQQSLDQGLQFLIQYYNGEERAKGNILERFSAQQFPDLHSELNLSSLELGDSALYFCASSGGQTYGYTFGSGTRLTVV.

The CDR3 bases are TGTGCCAGTAGTCCCCTCCAGGGGACGGGTAATTCACCCCTCCACTTT. Amino acid sequence: CASSPLQGTGNSPLHF. V and J are TRBV19 and TRBJ1-6; D possibly corresponds to TRBD1 (6 bases). V lost 5 bases and J lost 6, with 17 bases in between. The CDR3 sequence is 16 residues long. CDR1 and CDR2 from the germline V gene are LNHDA and SQIVND (reference sequence).

The chain links TRBV5-4 to TRBJ2-5, with D possibly matching TRBD2 (6 bases). This CDR3 region has 16 residues. Trimming stripped 4 bases from V and 1 base from J, with 17 bases between. Germline CDR1 SGHNT, CDR2 YYREEE (reference sequence). For the CDR3, the DNA is TGTGCCAGCAGCACGCCGGGACTCGACCTCCAAGAGACCCAGTACTTC. It is translated as CASSTPGLDLQETQYF.

The gene calls are TRBV2 and TRBJ2-7; D not resolved. V lost 5 bases and J 4 bases, leaving 6 bases between the germline ends. From germline, CDR1 is SNHLY and CDR2 FYNNEI. This CDR3 is built from 11 residues. The CDR3 bases are TGTGCCAGCAGTCTCGGGTACGAGCAGTACTTC. This translates into CASSLGYEQYF.

The chain links TRBV14 to TRBJ2-1, with 10 positions matching TRBD2. The V segment lost 4 bases and the J segment 7 bases; nucleotides outside the gene matches: 4. Germline CDR1 and CDR2: SGHDN and FVKESK. The CDR3 consists of 14 residues. DNA of the CDR3: TGTGCCAGCAGCCGCCGACTAGCGGGTAATGAGCAGTTCTTC. Translating gives CASSRRLAGNEQFF.